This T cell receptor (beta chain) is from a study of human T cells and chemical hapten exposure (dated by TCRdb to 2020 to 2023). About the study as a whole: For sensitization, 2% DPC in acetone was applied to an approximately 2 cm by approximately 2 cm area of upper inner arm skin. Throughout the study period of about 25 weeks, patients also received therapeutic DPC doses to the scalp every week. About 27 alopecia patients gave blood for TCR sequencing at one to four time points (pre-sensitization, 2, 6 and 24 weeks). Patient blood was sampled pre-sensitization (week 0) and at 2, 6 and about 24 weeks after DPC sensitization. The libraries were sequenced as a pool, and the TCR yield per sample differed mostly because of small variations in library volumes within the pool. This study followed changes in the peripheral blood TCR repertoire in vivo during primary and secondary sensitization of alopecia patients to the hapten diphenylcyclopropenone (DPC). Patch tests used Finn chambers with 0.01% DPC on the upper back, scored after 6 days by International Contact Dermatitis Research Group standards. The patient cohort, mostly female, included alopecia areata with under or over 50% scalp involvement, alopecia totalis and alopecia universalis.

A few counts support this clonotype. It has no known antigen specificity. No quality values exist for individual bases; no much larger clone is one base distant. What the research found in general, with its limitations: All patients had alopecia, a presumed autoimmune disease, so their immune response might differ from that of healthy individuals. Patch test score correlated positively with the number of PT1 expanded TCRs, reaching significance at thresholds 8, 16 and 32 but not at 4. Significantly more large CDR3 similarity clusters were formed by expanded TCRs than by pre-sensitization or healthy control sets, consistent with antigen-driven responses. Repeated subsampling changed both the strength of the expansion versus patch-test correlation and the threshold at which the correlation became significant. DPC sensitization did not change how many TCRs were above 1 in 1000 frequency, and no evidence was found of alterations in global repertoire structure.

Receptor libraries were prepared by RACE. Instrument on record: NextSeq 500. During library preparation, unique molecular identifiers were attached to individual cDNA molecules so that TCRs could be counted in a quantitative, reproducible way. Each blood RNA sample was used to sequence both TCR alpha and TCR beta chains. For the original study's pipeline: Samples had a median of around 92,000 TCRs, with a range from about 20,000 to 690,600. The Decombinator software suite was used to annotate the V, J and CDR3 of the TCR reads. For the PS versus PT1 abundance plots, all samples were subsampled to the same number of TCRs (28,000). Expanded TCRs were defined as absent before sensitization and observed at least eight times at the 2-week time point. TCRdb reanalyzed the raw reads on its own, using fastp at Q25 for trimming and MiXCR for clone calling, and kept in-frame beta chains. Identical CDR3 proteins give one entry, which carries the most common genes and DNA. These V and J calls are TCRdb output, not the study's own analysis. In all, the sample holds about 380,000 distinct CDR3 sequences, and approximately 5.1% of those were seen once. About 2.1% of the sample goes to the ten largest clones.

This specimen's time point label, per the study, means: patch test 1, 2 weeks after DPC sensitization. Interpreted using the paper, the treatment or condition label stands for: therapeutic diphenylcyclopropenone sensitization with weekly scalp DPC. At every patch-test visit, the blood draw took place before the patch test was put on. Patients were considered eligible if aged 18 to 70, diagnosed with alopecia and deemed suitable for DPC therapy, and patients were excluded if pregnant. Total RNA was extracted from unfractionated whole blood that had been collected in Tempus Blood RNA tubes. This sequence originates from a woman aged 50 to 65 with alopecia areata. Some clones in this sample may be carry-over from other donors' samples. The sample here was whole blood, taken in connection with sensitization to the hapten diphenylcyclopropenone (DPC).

The CDR3: CASSSRGIANEKLFF. The nucleotide sequence is TGTGCCAGCAGCTCGCGTGGAATTGCTAATGAAAAACTGTTTTTT. Recombination joined TRBV6-2 or TRBV6-3 with TRBJ1-4; no D segment can be confidently identified. Sequences MNHEY (CDR1) and SVGEGT (CDR2) are obtained from the germline V gene. From the cysteine up to the phenylalanine, the CDR3 has a length of 15 residues. Left in the record is the CDR3 DNA by itself, 45 bases read in frame from the first base. Deletion took 6 bases off V and 3 bases off J, with a span of 14 bases between the germline ends.